These 23 T cell receptor beta chains share one sample of origin, sequenced in a study of CD8+ T cells in alopecia areata. As to treatment: oral pan-JAK inhibitor, 5-10 mg twice daily. Extracted from the samples, RNA was reverse transcribed into cDNA to serve as the sequencing template. Assay used: immunoSEQ multiplex PCR; TCRdb lists only in-frame clones, some missing. The sample holds more than 110,000 clones, 45% to 60% seen once. The source material was CD8+ T cells sorted from blood, sampled at week 4, from a patient treated with tofacitinib. These receptors all come from a human donor with alopecia areata.

This rearrangement joins TRBV30 to TRBJ2-7, with a possible D match to TRBD1 (6 bases). Germline V CDR1 and CDR2: GTSNPN, SVGIG (reference sequence). CDR3 length equals 13 residues. Trimming took 0 bases from V and 6 from J, leaving 12 bases between them. The DNA of the CDR3 is TGTGCCTGGAGTGTAACCCAGGGGTTCGAGCAGTACTTC. Amino acid sequence: CAWSVTQGFEQYF.

This clone was counted between two and nine times. This chain joins TRBV7-8 and TRBJ2-7; D unresolved. V was pared by 2 bases and J by 0 bases, with 11 bases between. Germline CDR1 reads SGHVS; CDR2 reads FQNEAQ. The CDR3 length is 15 residues. CDR3 nucleotides: TGTGCCAGCAGCTTAACGCAGGAAATCTCCTACGAGCAGTACTTC. This sequence encodes CASSLTQEISYEQYF.

Only a few counts were recorded for this clone. The gene calls are TRBV30 and TRBJ1-2, with D hard to call. The CDR3 consists of 13 residues. Trimming cost V 0 bases and J 6 bases, with 11 bases left between them. The germline V gene has CDR1 GTSNPN and CDR2 SVGIG (reference sequence). DNA for the CDR3: TGTGCCTGGAGTGTTCTCACCGGGGATGGCTACACCTTC. This codes for CAWSVLTGDGYTF.

The chain joins TRBV23-1 to TRBJ2-5; no clear D. The J call is doubtful: the DNA matches TRBJ2-7 better. TRBV23-1 is assigned to the ORF class and has an uncertain function. CDR3 size: 14 residues. The CDR3 DNA follows: TGCGCCAGCAGTCAATCCCCCCGATCCTACGAGCAGTACTTC. Translated: CASSQSPRSYEQYF.

This clone was seen a few times. V and J are TRBV5-1 and TRBJ2-1; either TRBD1 or TRBD2 may supply D (5 bases each). V was pared by 3 bases and J by 6 bases, with 16 bases between. The CDR3 has 15 amino acids. Germline lookup yields CDR1 SGHRS and CDR2 YFSETQ. CDR3 coding DNA: TGCGCCAGCAGCTATCGGGGCCAAGGGACCAATGAGCAGTTCTTC. Protein: CASSYRGQGTNEQFF. Combining the CDR3 with reference TRBV5-1 and TRBJ2-1 gives the whole variable domain KAGVTQTPRYLIKTRGQQVTLSCSPISGHRSVSWYQQTPGQGLQFLFEYFSETQRNKGNFPGRFSGRQFSNSRSEMNVSTLELGDSALYLCASSYRGQGTNEQFFGPGTRLTVL.

This chain uses TRBV2 with TRBJ2-7, with D possibly being TRBD2 (7 bases). The CDR3 runs 16 residues. The germline gives CDR1 SNHLY, CDR2 FYNNEI. V was pared by 3 bases and J by 2 bases, with 17 bases between. In DNA, the CDR3 is TGTGCCAGCAGTGACTTGGCGGGGGCCCAACCCTACGAGCAGTACTTC. Translated, it gives CASSDLAGAQPYEQYF.

The genes are TRBV7-3 and TRBJ1-2, with D perhaps matching TRBD1 (5 bases). CDR3 size: 15 residues. The V and J ends lost 5 bases and 0 bases respectively, with 13 bases between them. Germline values: CDR1 SGHTA, CDR2 FQGTGA. The DNA of the CDR3 is TGTGCCAGCAGCATTACAGGAGAGCCTAACTATGGCTACACCTTC. Translated: CASSITGEPNYGYTF.

This chain connects TRBV6-5 to TRBJ2-1; D is tentatively TRBD1 or TRBD2 (5 bases each). Germline CDR1 and CDR2: MNHEY and SVGAGI. This CDR3 region has 14 residues. Trimming left V 8 bases short and J 4 bases short, with 15 bases between. CDR3 sequence: CASGSRDGYNEQFF. The CDR3 nucleotides read TGTGCCAGCGGATCCCGGGACGGATACAATGAGCAGTTCTTC.

This clone was seen only a few times. This chain links TRBV5-1 with TRBJ2-7; D unclear. V was pared by 0 bases and J by 2 bases, with 9 bases between. Germline lookup yields CDR1 SGHRS and CDR2 YFSETQ. The length of the CDR3 is 14 residues. CDR3 bases: TGCGCCAGCAGCTTGGACAGCTCGACCTACGAGCAGTACTTC. Translated: CASSLDSSTYEQYF. The full variable domain, completed using reference TRBV5-1 and TRBJ2-7, is KAGVTQTPRYLIKTRGQQVTLSCSPISGHRSVSWYQQTPGQGLQFLFEYFSETQRNKGNFPGRFSGRQFSNSRSEMNVSTLELGDSALYLCASSLDSSTYEQYFGPGTRLTVT.

The chain couples TRBV7-9 to TRBJ2-5; 11 nucleotides match TRBD2. CDR3 size: 16 residues. Germline V CDR1 and CDR2: SEHNR, FQNEAQ (reference sequence). V trimming: 4 bases; J trimming: 5 bases; junction bases outside the gene matches: 9. This CDR3 reads CASSSPGLAARETQYF. The CDR3 coding sequence is TGTGCCAGCAGCTCCCCGGGACTAGCGGCGAGGGAGACCCAGTACTTC.

J is TRBJ2-2 and V is TRBV30; tentatively, D is TRBD1 or TRBD2 (5 bases each). Deletions cut 5 bases from V and 6 bases from J, with 19 bases between. This CDR3 spans 15 amino acids. The germline gives CDR1 GTSNPN, CDR2 SVGIG (reference sequence). DNA of the CDR3: TGTGCCTGGGATGGTGGGGGTGCTTTCCCCGGGGAGCTGTTTTTT. Amino acid sequence: CAWDGGGAFPGELFF.

This clone was picked up many times. The V gene is TRBV10-1, the J gene TRBJ2-7, with 8 bases fitting TRBD1. V lost 3 bases and J lost 2; bases outside the gene matches: 3. The CDR3 length is 14 residues. Germline CDR1 WNHNN, CDR2 SYGVQD (reference sequence). The CDR3 DNA reads TGCGCCAGCAGTGACCCGGGACAGGCCTACGAGCAGTACTTC. It translates to CASSDPGQAYEQYF.

This clone came up a few times. The J gene is TRBJ2-1, the V gene TRBV29-1, with 7 positions matching TRBD2. This CDR3 has 15 residues. CDR1 and CDR2 (germline): SQVTM, ANQGSEA. Trimming took 0 bases from V and 5 from J; bases not matched to a gene: 7. The CDR3 reads CSVEDRPSGNNEQFF. CDR3 in DNA: TGCAGCGTTGAAGATCGGCCTAGCGGAAACAATGAGCAGTTCTTC.

V usage is TRBV5-6 and J usage is TRBJ2-7; D unclear. Germline V gives CDR1 SGHDT, CDR2 YYEEEE. The CDR3 sequence is 13 residues long. Deletions cut 7 bases from V and 0 bases from J, with 11 bases between. The CDR3 region is CASGAAYSYEQYF. The DNA of the CDR3 is TGTGCCAGCGGCGCGGCCTACTCCTACGAGCAGTACTTC.

This clone occurred once. V is TRBV5-1 and J is TRBJ2-2; D unclear. Germline V gene lookup returns CDR1 SGHRS and CDR2 YFSETQ. V lost 3 bases to trimming and J lost 5 bases, with 8 bases between them. This CDR3 has 13 residues. The DNA of the CDR3 is TGCGCCAGCAGCTATGACAAAACCGGGGAGCTGTTTTTT. Residues: CASSYDKTGELFF.

The V gene is TRBV9, the J gene TRBJ1-2; D remains ambiguous. Germline-derived CDR1 and CDR2 are SGDLS and YYNGEE. V lost 6 bases, J lost 5 bases, and 11 bases lay in between. CDR3 size: 12 residues. CDR3 nucleotides: TGTGCCAGCACCAGCCTTACTTATGGCTACACCTTC. Translating gives CASTSLTYGYTF.

V is TRBV5-6 and J is TRBJ1-6; 11 bases map to TRBD1. The V and J ends lost 5 bases and 6 bases, in that order; junction bases with no gene match: 7. The CDR3 has 16 amino acids. Germline CDR1 is SGHDT and CDR2 is YYEEEE. The CDR3 protein is CASSSGTGGINSPLHF. The CDR3 nucleotides are TGTGCCAGCAGTTCCGGGACAGGGGGAATTAATTCACCCCTCCACTTT.

The J gene is TRBJ1-1, the V gene TRBV13; D unresolved. The CDR3 extends over 14 amino acids. Trimming removed 2 bases from V and 5 bases from J, with 12 bases in between. The V gene's germline CDR1 is PRHDT and CDR2 FYEKMQ (reference sequence). For the CDR3, the DNA is TGTGCCAGCAGCTTACATGGCTCCTTAACTGAAGCTTTCTTT. Its protein product is CASSLHGSLTEAFF.

The chain couples TRBV19 to TRBJ1-1; D may be TRBD1 (5 bases). Germline CDR1 LNHDA, CDR2 SQIVND (reference sequence). The CDR3 spans 14 residues. The V and J ends lost 7 bases and 6 bases respectively, with 18 bases between them. The CDR3 loop reads CASTHLGGDPEAFF. The CDR3 region has the DNA TGTGCCAGTACCCACCTGGGAGGGGATCCTGAAGCTTTCTTT.

The sample holds one count of this clone. The J gene is TRBJ2-6, the V gene TRBV6-5; D remains unclear. The CDR3 consists of 13 residues. Trimming left V 4 bases short and J 2 bases short, with 3 bases between. Germline CDR1 is MNHEY and CDR2 is SVGAGI. The CDR3 region is CASSSTGANVLTF. The CDR3 nucleotides are TGTGCCAGCAGTTCCACTGGGGCCAACGTCCTGACTTTC.

V gene TRBV6-5 combines with J gene TRBJ2-1; TRBD2 agrees at 7 bases. From germline, CDR1 is MNHEY and CDR2 SVGAGI. V trimming: 4 bases; J trimming: 4 bases; junction bases outside the gene matches: 7. This CDR3 comprises 15 residues. CDR3 bases: TGTGCCAGCAGTTCGTCTAGCGGCCTATACAATGAGCAGTTCTTC. As protein: CASSSSSGLYNEQFF.

This clone was counted a single time. The gene calls are TRBV6-5 and TRBJ1-2, with a possible D match to TRBD1 (5 bases). Germline V gene data show CDR1 as MNHEY and CDR2 as SVGAGI. The CDR3 is 13 residues long. V dropped 4 bases and J dropped 6 bases, with 12 bases sitting between them. CDR3 in DNA: TGTGCCAGCAGTTTGGGGGGAGGCGATGGCTACACCTTC. Encoded protein: CASSLGGGDGYTF.

The J gene is TRBJ2-7, the V gene TRBV30; the D is unclear. V was pared by 3 bases and J by 1 base, with 7 bases between. Per germline, CDR1 GTSNPN and CDR2 SVGIG (reference sequence). The CDR3 is made up of 12 amino acids. In DNA, the CDR3 is TGTGCCTGGAGCCTACCATCCTACGAGCAGTACTTC. This codes for CAWSLPSYEQYF.